Detailed here is one TCR beta chain. Its binding antigen is unknown. The CDR3, from cysteine to phenylalanine, totals 15 residues. Here the CDR3 DNA is all that survives: 45 bases in frame from base 1. As encoded in the germline V gene (reference sequence), CDR1 is PRHDT while CDR2 is FYEKMQ. Relative to germline, V is 2 bases shorter and J is 0 bases shorter, with 8 bases between their ends. The record originates from a study of control samples from healthy donors and cancer patients (dated by TCRdb to about 2020). Libraries were built with the immunoSEQ multiplex PCR assay. Not all clones reach the TCRdb copy of this immuneACCESS table, which keeps in-frame sequences only. Checked studies attribute under half of the gap to unresolved V genes and leave the rest unexplained. This sample's table carries roughly 200,000 clones. Roughly 2% of the sample comes from the top ten.

This TCR was recovered from a young woman in good health. The chain was built from TRBV13 and TRBJ1-5; the D gene cannot be resolved reliably. The sample was blood. The CDR3 protein sequence reads: CASSLYGDSNQPQHF. Here is the DNA: TGTGCCAGCAGCTTATATGGAGATAGCAATCAGCCCCAGCATTTT.